The 21 T cell receptor beta chains below were found in one sample sequenced in a study of T cell clonality in common variable immunodeficiency. Profiled with immunoSEQ multiplex PCR; TCRdb holds only in-frame clones, not every one. This record lists under 25,000 clones, none seen once only, and the top ten clones contain roughly 6.6%. Study-wide findings and caveats: Fewer deletions and N-nucleotide insertions were reportedly seen in common variable immunodeficiency TCR beta sequences.

These receptors have no identified antigens. Sample: peripheral blood mononuclear cells. All receptors come from a human donor with common variable immunodeficiency.

This clone was observed many times. The CDR3 extends 3 residues past the end of the read, so its final part is completed from the germline J gene. This chain links TRBV7-9 with TRBJ2-6; 7 bases fit TRBD1. CDR3 size: 15 residues. Germline CDR1 SEHNR, CDR2 FQNEAQ (reference sequence). J lost 2 bases, V lost 4 bases, and 2 bases had no gene match. CDR3 sequence: CASSSTGAGANVLTF. CDR3 DNA (partial): TGTGCCAGCAGCTCAACAGGGGCTGGGGCCAACGTC.

This clone was seen repeatedly, ten times or more. The missing CDR3 end, 3 residues past where the read stops, is filled in from the germline J gene. The rearrangement links TRBV7-6 to TRBJ1-2; 9 bases are shared with TRBD1. Trimming at V came to 5 bases and at J to 4 bases, leaving 5 bases not matched to a gene. The CDR3 totals 14 residues. CDR1 and CDR2 from the germline V gene are SGHVS and FNYEAQ. The CDR3 region is CASSPGQGAYGYTF. The DNA read from the CDR3 is TGTGCCAGCAGCCCGGGACAGGGCGCCTATGGC.

This clone was seen ten or more times. The CDR3 extends 3 residues past the end of the read, so its final part is completed from the germline J gene. The chain is built from TRBV29-1 and TRBJ1-1; 7 bases fit TRBD1. Germline CDR1 is SQVTM and CDR2 is ANQGSEA. The J segment lost 4 bases and the V segment lost 5 bases, leaving 4 bases of the junction unmatched. This CDR3 contains 12 residues. The CDR3 here is CSVYRGGTEAFF. Incomplete CDR3 DNA: TGCAGCGTTTACAGGGGTGGCACTGAA.

This clone has more than one count but fewer than ten. The sequence runs out 3 residues before the end of the CDR3; the remainder is reconstructed from the germline J gene. The chain couples TRBV6-1 to TRBJ1-2, with TRBD1 matching 8 bases. Trimming at V came to 4 bases and at J to 7 bases, leaving 8 bases not matched to a gene. This CDR3 comprises 14 residues. Per germline, CDR1 MNHNS and CDR2 SASEGT. The CDR3 loop reads CASSGTGMIGGYTF. The CDR3 bases that were read are TGTGCCAGCAGTGGGACAGGGATGATAGGTGGC.

This clone was recorded many times. The CDR3 is cut off 3 residues early in the read; its end comes from the germline J gene. The J gene is TRBJ1-5, the V gene TRBV7-2; TRBD1 is a possible D gene (5 bases). Germline V CDR1 and CDR2: SGHTA, FQGNSA. V lost 3 bases and J lost 4, with 7 bases in between. The CDR3 runs 13 residues. The CDR3 reads CASSFKGNQPQHF. The part of the CDR3 DNA that was read is TGTGCCAGCAGCTTTAAGGGGAATCAGCCC.

Regarding this clone: The read halts 3 residues ahead of the CDR3 end, with the missing end drawn from the germline J gene. V usage is TRBV30 and J usage is TRBJ1-2, with D unresolved. The CDR3 has 13 residues. The V gene's germline CDR1 is GTSNPN and CDR2 SVGIG (reference sequence). Incomplete CDR3 DNA: TGTGCCTGGAGTGTAAGCTCTCCGGGGGGC. This encodes CAWSVSSPGG. The entire CDR3 reads CAWSVSSPGGYTF.

There are many counts of this clone. The CDR3 spells CASSGQGYYNEQFF. CDR3 DNA (partial): TGTGCCTCGTCAGGACAGGGGTACTACAATGAG. V usage is TRBV19 and J usage is TRBJ2-1, with 9 bases aligning to TRBD1. The read ends 3 residues shy of where the CDR3 ends; the end is completed using the germline J gene. Looked up from germline, CDR1 is LNHDA and CDR2 is SQIVND (reference sequence). V lost 11 bases to trimming and J lost 3 bases; unmatched junction nucleotides: 8. This CDR3 has 14 residues. Based on the CDR3 plus reference TRBV19 and TRBJ2-1, the full variable domain is DGGITQSPKYLFRKEGQNVTLSCEQNLNHDAMYWYRQDPGQGLRLIYYSQIVNDFQKGDIAEGYSVSREKKESFPLTVTSAQKNPTAFYLCASSGQGYYNEQFFGPGTRLTVL.

There are a few counts of this clone. The CDR3 goes on 3 residues after the read ends, and that part is filled in from the germline J gene. The J gene is TRBJ2-7, the V gene TRBV7-2, with D hard to call. Between the trimmed V and J ends, which lost 2 bases and 4 bases, there was a span of 15 bases. This CDR3 is built from 15 residues. In germline, CDR1 is SGHTA, CDR2 FQGNSA. CDR3 amino acids: CASSLFTGQVYEQYF. The CDR3 DNA, read in part, is TGTGCCAGCAGCTTATTCACCGGCCAGGTATACGAG.

In this sample, this clone turned up many times. The read terminates 3 residues before the CDR3 end, so the remaining end is supplied by the germline J gene. The chain links TRBV6-2 or TRBV6-3 to TRBJ2-1; 12 bases match TRBD2. The CDR3 is 16 residues long. CDR1 and CDR2 from the germline V gene are MNHEY and SVGEGT. The trim removed 5 bases at V and 8 bases at J, leaving 10 bases unmatched. The CDR3 loop reads CASSAPGLAGPHEQFF. The sequenced CDR3 bases are TGTGCCAGCAGTGCGCCGGGACTAGCGGGCCCCCATGAG.

Comment on this clone: The read ends 3 residues shy of where the CDR3 ends; the end is completed using the germline J gene. The chain combines TRBV7-9 with TRBJ2-7; D is unresolved. V gave up 1 base and J gave up 6 bases, with 7 bases separating them. This CDR3 spans 12 amino acids. The germline gives CDR1 SEHNR, CDR2 FQNEAQ (reference sequence). The CDR3 sequence is CASSLEGLEQYF. Incomplete CDR3 DNA: TGTGCCAGCAGCTTAGAGGGCCTCGAG.

On this clone itself: Coverage ceases 3 residues before the CDR3 finishes, and the germline J gene fills in the end. This CDR3 is also generated by other DNA sequences in the sample. This chain connects TRBV19 to TRBJ2-1, with a tentative D call TRBD2 (6 bases). The V gene lost 5 bases and the J gene lost 8 bases, with 19 bases spanning the gap. CDR3 length: 15 amino acids. CDR1 is LNHDA, CDR2 SQIVND, per germline (reference sequence). The CDR3: CASSHGVGTGDEQFF. The CDR3 bases that were read are TGTGCCAGTAGTCACGGGGTAGGGACTGGGGATGAG.

This clone was found many times. The read comes to an end 3 residues before the CDR3 does, leaving the germline J gene to fill in the end. The chain carries TRBV5-1 and TRBJ2-3, with D perhaps matching TRBD1 (6 bases). CDR3 size: 15 residues. Germline loops: CDR1 SGHRS, CDR2 YFSETQ. The V and J ends lost 0 bases and 1 base respectively, with 9 bases between them. The covered CDR3 bases are TGCGCCAGCAGCTTGGACAGGGTCCGCACAGATACG. Translated: CASSLDRVRTDT. The CDR3 in its entirety is CASSLDRVRTDTQYF.

This clone was recorded many times. The read halts 3 residues ahead of the CDR3 end, with the missing end drawn from the germline J gene. The V call is TRBV5-1, the J call TRBJ1-1; 8 bases match TRBD1. Germline CDR1 is SGHRS and CDR2 is YFSETQ. J gave up 0 bases and V 7 bases, and 8 bases lay outside the gene matches. The CDR3 has 15 amino acids. The chain's CDR3 is CASGGPGGVNTEAFF. The DNA read from the CDR3 is TGCGCCAGCGGGGGGCCAGGGGGCGTGAACACTGAA.

Notes on this clone: The CDR3 end lies 3 residues beyond the end of the read and is filled in from the germline J gene. The J gene is TRBJ1-6, the V gene TRBV19; D gene ambiguous. CDR3 length equals 15 residues. Per germline, CDR1 LNHDA and CDR2 SQIVND (reference sequence). Trimming took 2 bases from V and 3 from J, leaving 8 bases between them. The covered CDR3 bases are TGTGCCAGTAGTATATCCAGGCGCTATAATTCACCC. Protein product: CASSISRRYNSP. The full CDR3 is CASSISRRYNSPLHF.

The sample holds a few counts of this clone. One end of the junction does not line up with germline, which may come from a read error. Read data end 3 residues before the CDR3 end; the end is taken from the germline J gene. The sample carries other DNA sequences with the same CDR3. The chain joins TRBV7-9 to TRBJ1-1; the D is unclear. The CDR3 runs 13 residues. Germline V lookup: CDR1 SEHNR, CDR2 FQNEAQ (reference sequence). CDR3 in amino acids: CASSLRTGTEAFF. The CDR3 DNA, read in part, is TGTGCCAGTAGCTTACGGACTGGAACTGAA.

As concerns this clone: The read ends 3 residues early relative to the CDR3; the germline J gene fills the gap. The chain is built from TRBV6-2 or TRBV6-3 and TRBJ2-1, with 9 bases that match TRBD2. V lost 6 bases to trimming and J lost 6 bases; unmatched junction nucleotides: 12. The CDR3 spans 16 residues. Germline CDR1 reads MNHEY; CDR2 reads SVGEGT. CDR3 bases read: TGTGCCAGCAGCCCGAGTGGGCTAGCGGGGTTCAATGAG. It is translated as CASSPSGLAGFNE. From start to end, the CDR3 is CASSPSGLAGFNEQFF.

In this sample, this clone turned up a few times. The CDR3 is cut off 3 residues early in the read; its end comes from the germline J gene. The chain carries TRBV7-8 and TRBJ2-5; D unclear. CDR1 SGHVS and CDR2 FQNEAQ come from the germline V gene. The CDR3 has 14 amino acids. The V gene lost 8 bases and the J gene lost 4 bases, with 17 bases spanning the gap. The CDR3 bases that were read are TGTGCCAGCGGGCCAACACGGCCTGGAGAGACC. As protein: CASGPTRPGET. In full, the CDR3 is CASGPTRPGETQYF.

This clone was picked up a small number of times. The read terminates 3 residues before the CDR3 end, so the remaining end is supplied by the germline J gene. The V and J genes are TRBV30 and TRBJ1-6, with 7 nucleotides matching TRBD1. There are 16 residues in the CDR3. Germline CDR1 is GTSNPN and CDR2 is SVGIG (reference sequence). The V gene end was trimmed by 7 bases and the J gene end by 6 bases; junction bases not matched to a gene: 15. The CDR3 here is CASPGTATAGNSPLHF. Partial CDR3 DNA: TGTGCCTCACCCGGGACAGCCACCGCTGGTAATTCACCC.

For this clone: The read ends 3 residues before the CDR3 terminus; that terminus is restored from the germline J gene. The chain links TRBV7-8 to TRBJ1-6, with D possibly being TRBD1 (5 bases). The CDR3 consists of 14 residues. The V gene's germline CDR1 is SGHVS and CDR2 FQNEAQ. V shed 5 bases and J shed 7 bases, with 12 bases lying between them. CDR3 bases read: TGTGCCAGCAGCCCCCCGGGGGAGAATTCACCC. Its translation is CASSPPGENSP. The full CDR3 protein is CASSPPGENSPLHF.

There are many counts of this clone. The read finishes 3 residues shy of the CDR3 end, and the germline J gene is used to complete it. The chain combines TRBV7-9 with TRBJ2-7, with a weak D call TRBD1 (6 bases). CDR1 is SEHNR, CDR2 FQNEAQ, per germline (reference sequence). Trimming removed 3 bases from V and 0 bases from J, with 12 bases in between. CDR3 length: 15 residues. This CDR3 reads CASSLTGFFSYEQYF. The DNA read from the CDR3 is TGTGCCAGCAGCTTGACAGGATTTTTCTCCTACGAG.

This clone was counted many times. The DNA ends 3 residues before the CDR3 does, and the rest of the CDR3 is filled in from the germline J gene. The chain uses TRBV19 and TRBJ2-1, with D tentatively TRBD1 (7 bases). The germline gives CDR1 LNHDA, CDR2 SQIVND (reference sequence). This CDR3 is built from 10 residues. With 11 bases removed from V and 7 bases from J, the gap between germline ends came to 9 bases. The CDR3 bases that were read are TGTGCCGCAGGGGGGAATGAG. Its translation: CAAGGNE. The whole CDR3 is CAAGGNEQFF.